The TCR beta chain under discussion was sequenced for a study of spatial heterogeneity in lung cancer. Study as a whole: The donor group consisted of 55 to 85 patients who had untreated, early-stage non-small cell lung cancer. When available, follow-up PBMC samples taken a median of around 2 years after resection were sequenced. Notes on the study in general: Ubiquitous expanded tumor TCRs showed up in blood more at resection than follow-up.

TCRdb re-derived calls from the 5' RACE reads in MiXCR, one entry per CDR3 protein. The data hold roughly 32,000 distinct CDR3 sequences, with more than 9% observed a single time. Time point noted: blood at routine non-recurrence follow-up after resection. In each case, whole RNA from tumor, nontumor lung or frozen PBMC was sequenced unsorted. This clonotype has a count of ten or more. The antigen remains undetermined. Per the germline V gene, CDR1 is DFQATT and CDR2 is SNEGSKA (reference sequence). Trimming removed 3 bases at V and 11 bases at J, with 13 bases between. This CDR3 has 11 residues. The TCR comes from a female donor with early-stage non-small cell lung cancer. The chain combines TRBV20-1 with TRBJ1-1, with unresolved D. Sequences were derived from PBMCs, sampled at follow-up. CDR3 in amino acids: CSARDLPRAFF. In nucleotides, the CDR3 is TGCAGTGCTAGGGACCTCCCCAGGGCTTTCTTT.